This T cell receptor beta chain was found in a study of blood T cell repertoires in COVID-19. The assay was immunoSEQ multiplex PCR, and TCRdb's table has in-frame clones only and misses some. This sample has 80,000 to 100,000 clones; approximately 79% occur once, and the top ten carry around 3.9%. The length of the CDR3 is 18 residues. The J segment lost 4 bases and the V segment lost 5 bases, leaving 18 bases of the junction unmatched. Germline CDR1 is SGHTA and CDR2 is FQGNSA. This TCR was sampled from a man in his 70s with COVID-19, enrolled during active disease. The chain uses TRBV7-2 and TRBJ2-7, with 9 bases aligning to TRBD2. Material: peripheral blood. The CDR3 DNA reads as TGTGCCAGCAGCCAGACTCTACCCTCTAGCGGGACGATTTACGAGCAGTACTTC. Encoded protein: CASSQTLPSSGTIYEQYF.